The TCR beta chain under discussion was sequenced for a study of blood T cells in healthy people across ages (dated by TCRdb to between 2014 and 2017). Turning to the overall study: In model experiments, template switching captured roughly one uniquely barcoded TCR beta cDNA molecule for every two T cells. Age-related changes in TCR beta repertoire diversity were measured in the study by deep sequencing normalized with unique cDNA molecular identifiers. To avoid experimental bias, donors of different ages were spread randomly across the sequencing lanes. Donors were grouped into four age groups: young (average approximately 15 years), middle-aged (roughly 40), aged (over 55) and long-lived (approximately 81). The study analyzed two additional independent replicas of 1 million unique cDNA reads from the same blood draw for two donors, one aged 18 to 30 and one aged 80 or older. The investigation overall reported the following: Observed TCR beta diversity per million T cells fell roughly linearly with age, and a significant reduction was already apparent by age around 39. Compared with the aged group, the long-lived group had more naive CD4+ T cells, fewer expanded clones and increased TCR diversity, a pattern suggesting age selection. Total diversity estimates from one million sequenced T cells were considered lower bounds and underestimates. Because donor CMV infection status was unknown, age-related changes in expanded clonotypes were potentially confounded. There was a strong correlation between observed TCR beta diversity and the percentage of naive T cells measured by flow cytometry. Conclusive comparison of naive and antigen-experienced compartments was prevented by the profiling of bulk unsorted PBMCs.

Library method: 5' RACE. The instrument was an Illumina HiSeq 2500. A second roughly 7 to 12 cycle PCR used a sample-barcoded 5' primer and a J-beta primer mix. A unique molecular identifier was introduced onto each TCR beta cDNA molecule by a template-switch 5' adaptor carrying 12 random nucleotides. Each sample yielded at least 2.5 million CDR3-containing paired-end reads. All of the RNA was converted into first-strand cDNA using the Mint cDNA synthesis kit, with a TRBC-specific oligonucleotide serving as the primer. All cDNA was treated with uracil-DNA glycosylase and then went through a first 18-cycle PCR with the universal primers M1SS and BC2_uni_R. The paper's data handling went like this. Normalization of each sample was performed by random selection of 1 million high-quality reads, each carrying a distinct molecular identifier. Reads sharing molecular identifiers were discarded rather than binned into consensus sequences. MiTCR, set to a Q25 quality threshold and the strictest error-elimination algorithm, was used for CDR3 identification, clonotype clustering and error correction. Lower-bound total TCR beta diversity was estimated with a nonparametric unseen species model using Euler transformation. The public reads were reprocessed in TCRdb via fastp at Q25 and MiXCR, keeping in-frame beta chains. Identical CDR3 protein sequences are pooled into one entry, listed with their most common genes and DNA. The V and J calls here are based on TCRdb, not the publication. The sample data list roughly 800,000 distinct CDR3 sequences, and roughly 50% of these were observed just once. Clones ranked in the top ten supply about 20% of the sample.

Comment on this clonotype: This receptor's antigen is unknown. The record has no base qualities; no much larger clone is one base away.

Systemically healthy Caucasian individuals from Russia, 39 in total and aged 6 to 90 years, were included as donors. Each donor gave 9 to 10 milliliters of peripheral blood, collected into EDTA-treated Vacutainer tubes. Ficoll-Paque density-gradient centrifugation was used to isolate PBMCs, with at least 6.5 million per sample. Trizol reagent was used to extract total RNA from PBMCs, with at least 5 micrograms per sample. For every donor, flow cytometry on a PBMC aliquot measured the percentage of naive CD45RAhigh/CD27high T cells. The CDR3, from cysteine to phenylalanine, totals 15 residues. The retained sequence is limited to the CDR3, 45 bases, with the frame set at the first base. As encoded in the germline V gene, CDR1 is MNHEY while CDR2 is SVGAGI. At the junction V is shortened by 2 bases and J by 2 bases, with 12 bases in between.

The clonotype originates from a man aged 25 to 45 in good health. The rearrangement joined TRBV6-5 to TRBJ1-2, with TRBD1 as a weak D call on 5 bases. Input material: blood. The CDR3 reads CASSYRGRENYGYTF. In nucleotides, the sequence is TGTGCCAGCAGTTACCGGGGGAGGGAGAACTATGGCTACACCTTC.